The 10 T cell receptor beta chains given below trace back to one sample, sequenced in a study of T-cell reconstitution after alpha-beta-depleted transplantation in children. Researchers prepared the TCRbeta library using unique molecular identifiers, the study reports. TCRdb reprocessed the PCR reads via MiXCR and lists one record per CDR3 protein. This sample yields some 500,000 distinct CDR3 sequences, of which over 25% are seen a single time; approximately 2.3% belongs to the top ten. Source: PBMCs from the stem cell graft donor, taken from the stem cell graft. Receptors originate from a human donor who donated a stem cell graft to a child with aplastic anemia.

The V gene is TRBV2, the J gene TRBJ2-1, with 7 nucleotides matching TRBD2. There are 15 residues in the CDR3. The junction had 8 bases not matched to a gene; V was cut back by 8 bases and J by 1 base. CDR1 is SNHLY, CDR2 FYNNEI, per germline. As DNA, the CDR3 is TGTGCCAGCCGTCGGGAGGCGGGGTCCTACAATGAGCAGTTCTTC. Protein sequence: CASRREAGSYNEQFF.

The J gene is TRBJ1-6, the V gene TRBV7-2; D is undetermined. This CDR3 comprises 13 residues. The germline V gene encodes CDR1 SGHTA and CDR2 FQGNSA. V lost 5 bases, J lost 8 bases, and 10 bases lay in between. Written as DNA, the CDR3 is TGTGCCAGCAGCAAGGACCGGGATTCACCCCTCCACTTT. This encodes CASSKDRDSPLHF.

This clonotype came up a few times. The chain couples TRBV19 to TRBJ1-2, with 9 bases fitting TRBD1. The CDR3 runs 15 residues. V dropped 0 bases and J dropped 7; count of bases not matched to a gene: 6. Germline-derived CDR1 and CDR2 are LNHDA and SQIVND (reference sequence). CDR3 amino acids: CASSIEGTGRSGYTF. The CDR3 DNA sequence: TGTGCCAGTAGTATAGAAGGGACAGGGAGAAGTGGCTACACCTTC.

CDR3 sequence (DNA): TGCAGTGCGCCGGGGACTAGCGGTTGGAGGGAGACCCAGTACTTC. This translates into CSAPGTSGWRETQYF. This chain joins TRBV20-1 and TRBJ2-5; TRBD2 agrees at 11 bases. CDR1 and CDR2 (germline): DFQATT, SNEGSKA (reference sequence). The junction had 11 bases not matched to a gene; V was cut back by 6 bases and J by 5 bases. This CDR3 is 15 amino acids long.

This clonotype was observed at least ten times. An end of the junction differs from the germline gene, which may be a read error. The CDR3 here is CASSLGSGNTIYF. The DNA for the CDR3 is TGTGCCAGCAGTTTAGGCTCTGGAAACACCATATATTTT. V and J are TRBV5-1 and TRBJ1-3; no firm D call. The CDR3 spans 13 residues. Per the germline V gene, CDR1 is SGHRS and CDR2 is YFSETQ.

This clonotype was found a few times. CDR3 DNA: TGTGCCAGCAGCTTAGCTTCTAGCGGGGGTTCCTACGAGCAGTACTTC. The encoded protein is CASSLASSGGSYEQYF. The gene calls are TRBV7-2 and TRBJ2-7; 10 bases line up with TRBD2. The V segment lost 0 bases and the J segment 1 base; nucleotides outside the gene matches: 3. This CDR3 has 16 amino acids. Germline V gene lookup returns CDR1 SGHTA and CDR2 FQGNSA.

This clonotype was seen more than once but under ten times. This rearrangement joins TRBV18 to TRBJ1-2; D perhaps matches TRBD1 (5 bases). Germline CDR1 and CDR2: KGHSH and LQKENI. The CDR3 is 15 amino acids. Between the trimmed V and J ends, which lost 3 bases and 8 bases, there was a span of 19 bases. DNA of the CDR3: TGTGCCAGCTCACCTTCGGGGCCGGGACTCCAAGGCTACACCTTC. Its translation is CASSPSGPGLQGYTF. Combining the CDR3 with reference TRBV18 and TRBJ1-2 gives the whole variable domain NAGVMQNPRHLVRRRGQEARLRCSPMKGHSHVYWYRQLPEEGLKFMVYLQKENIIDESGMPKERFSAEFPKEGPSILRIQQVVRGDSAAYFCASSPSGPGLQGYTFGSGTRLTVV.

This rearrangement joins TRBV5-1 to TRBJ2-2; D gene ambiguous. CDR1 is SGHRS, CDR2 YFSETQ, per germline. V shed 0 bases and J shed 2 bases, with 11 bases lying between them. This CDR3 spans 16 amino acids. DNA for the CDR3: TGCGCCAGCAGCTTGGCTCACAACCTAAACACCGGGGAGCTGTTTTTT. This encodes CASSLAHNLNTGELFF.

CDR3 residues: CASSFLGQGVREQYF. For the CDR3, the DNA is TGTGCCAGCAGTTTTCTGGGACAGGGGGTTCGCGAGCAGTACTTC. The chain links TRBV12-3 or TRBV12-4 to TRBJ2-7; TRBD1 matches at 11 bases. V dropped 3 bases and J dropped 6; count of bases not matched to a gene: 7. This CDR3 is built from 15 residues.

This clonotype appeared a few times. The V call is TRBV10-3, the J call TRBJ2-1; 15 bases are shared with TRBD2. Germline loops: CDR1 ENHRY, CDR2 SYGVKD. The CDR3 extends over 14 amino acids. Trimming took 6 bases from V and 9 from J; bases not matched to a gene: 3. CDR3 sequence (DNA): TGTGCCATCAGCGGGACTAGCGGGAGGAGTGAGCAGTTCTTC. This gives the protein CAISGTSGRSEQFF.